The sequence of this T cell receptor beta chain was determined in a study of shared clonotypes between healthy human individuals (dated by TCRdb to between 2020 and 2021). With regard to the full study: Three men and two women, aged 18 to 49 years, made up the cohort. Per donor, three plates each were used for CD4 naive and CD4 memory, two for CD8 naive, and one for CD8 memory. The study deeply sequenced blood TCR repertoires of several healthy adults to estimate repertoire size and the extent of clonotype sharing between individuals. To increase sequencing depth and limit assay-specific biases, different laboratories used diverse techniques to prepare libraries and sequence TCR repertoires. Between about 0.85 and 9.5 billion PBMCs per donor were obtained by leukapheresis. General study outcomes and caveats: Even with the large sequencing depth, rarefaction of the sorted-subset datasets indicated that sequencing was incomplete. Higher generation probabilities were observed for clonotypes shared by all four sorted-subset donors than for non-shared clonotypes. Naive subsets generally had larger estimated clonotype richness than memory subsets did. Because the study included a small number of donors, the genetic and exposure-history diversity represented was limited. Sharing across a few donors was observed for 4.5% to 6.5% of naive CD4, over 3% of naive CD8, about 2.3% of memory CD4, and roughly 0.4% of memory CD8 clonotypes. Only blood was sampled, and tissue TCR repertoires likely differ from those in blood. Based on pairwise subsampling, the degree of clonotype sharing among donors was expected to be affected by sequencing depth.

CD8 naive samples were CD45RO-negative cells positively selected for CCR7, giving a CD45RA+CCR7+ population that excluded TemRA cells. The donors were healthy, HIV-negative adults who had no recently reported acute infections or vaccinations. Every donor was a Caucasian adult residing in Nashville, Tennessee, USA. Blood was collected by leukapheresis, and PBMCs were isolated by Ficoll-Histopaque density gradient centrifugation and then cryopreserved in liquid nitrogen vapor phase. Analytical flow cytometry was used to check the purity and quantity of every magnetically sorted T cell population. Genomic DNA was isolated from each sorted fraction and quantified by UV absorbance on a Nanodrop 2000c. V was cut back by 4 bases and J by 1 base, leaving a gap of 9 bases between them. The CDR3 runs 14 residues from the cysteine to the phenylalanine. Just CDR3 DNA is preserved here, 42 bases in frame from base 1. CDR1 and CDR2, looked up from the germline V gene, are SGHDN and FVKESK.

This clone occurred once. There is no known antigen for this receptor. No base-level quality is on record; no much larger clone is a single base apart. Using the deep immunoSEQ assay, TCR CDR3 regions were amplified from genomic DNA by multiplex PCR. For each cell subset, the extracted genomic DNA was distributed evenly across all wells of several immunoSEQ 96-well plates, and each plate served as one replicate. For sorted subsets, each replicate PCR was loaded with roughly 200 ng genomic DNA, equivalent to about 33,000 T cell genomes. The purified libraries were quantified using a Qubit 3.0 fluorometer, sized with a Bioanalyzer 2100, and then quantified again using the KAPA Library Quantification kit. A separate single-read 150-cycle Illumina NextSeq 550 flow cell was used to sequence each immunoSEQ 96-well plate. As for the authors' bioinformatics: The immunoSEQ output contained only junctional sequences without quality scores, so filtering could not match that applied to full-length reads. To assign V/J genes and CDR3, sequences were annotated using PyIR, a Python wrapper for IgBLAST v1.9, with IMGT germline references. Reads were filtered out if the reads had weak V/J assignments (E-value above 1e-6), no CDR3, stop codons, out-of-frame junctions, or ambiguous translated residues. A V3J clonotype was defined by an identical inferred V gene, J gene, and CDR3 amino acid sequence. Percentage overlap between repertoires was calculated by dividing the number of shared unique clonotypes by the size of the smaller repertoire. Richness of each repertoire was evaluated using RTK rarefaction, the Chao1 estimator, and Recon v2.1 estimates of unobserved clonotypes. Generation probabilities were computed with OLGA for all TCRbeta clonotypes obtained by the gDNA method from four donors. This immuneACCESS table, as held by TCRdb, lists in-frame sequences with V and J called but not all clones. Of the missing ones, under half trace to an unresolved V gene in checked studies; the others have no known cause. V and J calls and clone size are given by that table; D and trimming were obtained from the DNA. Across this sample there are about 2.1 million clones, with roughly 93% seen only once. 1.5% to 2% of the sample comes from the top ten.

The sequence was obtained from a man aged 18 to 29 in good health. Some clones in this sample may be carry-over from other donors' samples. Recombination linked TRBV14 to TRBJ2-3, with TRBD2 perhaps the D gene, on 6 matching bases. Sequenced input: naive CD8+ T cells from PBMCs. Reading the label with the study, this specimen's cell subset or site is: CD45RA+CCR7+. The DNA is TGTGCCAGCAGCCCGGGACTGGGCACAGATACGCAGTATTTT. Translated, it gives CASSPGLGTDTQYF.